This T cell receptor (beta chain) was found in a study of cytomegalovirus exposure and HLA in healthy donors. Vbeta (60) and Jbeta (13) primers were used in the PCR. Sequenced by immunoSEQ multiplex PCR; TCRdb stores in-frame clones only, minus some. The sample records nearly 300,000 clones, around 86% being singletons. CDR1 is MNHNY, CDR2 SVGAGI, per germline (reference sequence). Trimming removed 5 bases at V and 0 bases at J, with 14 bases between. The length of the CDR3 is 16 residues. Overall study results and limits: Analysis was performed later, and it showed HLA-associated TCR beta chains to be more clonally expanded than equally common others.

Regarding this clone: Antigen: not known.

The material sequenced was PBMCs. The sequence was obtained from a middle-aged man in good health and CMV-seropositive. V gene TRBV6-6 combines with J gene TRBJ2-1; D perhaps matches TRBD1 (6 bases). CDR3 coding DNA: TGTGCCAGCAGTCCCACACAGGGCCGCTCCTACAATGAGCAGTTCTTC. It is translated as CASSPTQGRSYNEQFF.